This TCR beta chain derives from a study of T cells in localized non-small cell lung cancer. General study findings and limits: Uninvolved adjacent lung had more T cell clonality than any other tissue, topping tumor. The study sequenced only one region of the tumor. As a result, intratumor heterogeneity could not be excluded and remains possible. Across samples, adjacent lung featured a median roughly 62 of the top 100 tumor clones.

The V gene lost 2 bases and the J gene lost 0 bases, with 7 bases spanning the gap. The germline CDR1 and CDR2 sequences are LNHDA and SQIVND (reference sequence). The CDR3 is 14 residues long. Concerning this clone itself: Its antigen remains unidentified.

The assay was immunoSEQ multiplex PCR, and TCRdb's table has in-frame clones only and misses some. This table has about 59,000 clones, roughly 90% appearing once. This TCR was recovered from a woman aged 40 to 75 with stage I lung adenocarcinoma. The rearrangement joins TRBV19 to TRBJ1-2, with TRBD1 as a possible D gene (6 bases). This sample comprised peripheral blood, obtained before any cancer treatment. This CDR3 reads CASSIQGSNYGYTF. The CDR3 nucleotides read TGTGCCAGTAGTATACAGGGGTCTAACTATGGCTACACCTTC.